One and the same sample provided the 5 T cell receptor beta chains below, sequenced in a study of blood T cell repertoires in COVID-19. Measured with immunoSEQ multiplex PCR; TCRdb has only the in-frame clones, and not every one. The repertoire holds approximately 150,000 clones, with around 90% as singletons. The material sequenced was peripheral blood. The receptor set was obtained from a man aged 18 to 29 with COVID-19, enrolled during active disease.

This rearrangement joins TRBV18 to TRBJ1-2; D unresolved. This CDR3 is 14 amino acids long. V lost 5 bases and J 2 bases, leaving 12 bases between the germline ends. Germline lookup yields CDR1 KGHSH and CDR2 LQKENI. This chain's CDR3 is CASSTGTENYGYTF. In DNA, the CDR3 is TGTGCCAGCTCAACGGGTACGGAGAACTATGGCTACACCTTC.

This clone was detected once. The chain recombines TRBV7-2 with TRBJ2-7, with 9 bases identical to TRBD1. The CDR3 consists of 14 residues. Germline loops: CDR1 SGHTA, CDR2 FQGNSA. V was clipped by 7 bases and J by 5 bases; unmatched bases: 9. The chain's CDR3 is CASNRGLANHEQYF. The CDR3 nucleotides read TGTGCCAGCAACAGGGGGCTAGCGAACCACGAGCAGTACTTC.

This clone was seen a single time. This chain links TRBV6-5 with TRBJ1-1, with unresolved D. V gave up 0 bases and J gave up 3 bases, with 11 bases separating them. The CDR3 consists of 15 residues. Germline CDR1 MNHEY, CDR2 SVGAGI. CDR3: CASSYSREKDTEAFF. The CDR3 DNA reads TGTGCCAGCAGTTACTCTAGGGAGAAGGACACTGAAGCTTTCTTT.

This chain uses TRBV2 with TRBJ1-2, with 7 bases identical to TRBD1. The CDR3 is 11 residues long. With V trimmed by 8 bases and J by 3 bases, 0 bases remained unmatched. Looked up from germline, CDR1 is SNHLY and CDR2 is FYNNEI. CDR3 loop: CASDRDYGYTF. The CDR3, as DNA: TGTGCCAGCGACAGGGACTATGGCTACACCTTC.

In its sample, this clone was seen once. CDR3 protein: CASSSLPGRVADTQYF. The CDR3 DNA reads as TGTGCCAGCAGTTCCCTCCCGGGCAGGGTCGCAGATACGCAGTATTTT. The chain recombines TRBV28 with TRBJ2-3, with a tentative D call TRBD1 (5 bases). Looked up from germline, CDR1 is MDHEN and CDR2 is SYDVKM. Trimming pared 4 bases from V and 4 bases from J, leaving 18 bases between. CDR3 length equals 16 residues.